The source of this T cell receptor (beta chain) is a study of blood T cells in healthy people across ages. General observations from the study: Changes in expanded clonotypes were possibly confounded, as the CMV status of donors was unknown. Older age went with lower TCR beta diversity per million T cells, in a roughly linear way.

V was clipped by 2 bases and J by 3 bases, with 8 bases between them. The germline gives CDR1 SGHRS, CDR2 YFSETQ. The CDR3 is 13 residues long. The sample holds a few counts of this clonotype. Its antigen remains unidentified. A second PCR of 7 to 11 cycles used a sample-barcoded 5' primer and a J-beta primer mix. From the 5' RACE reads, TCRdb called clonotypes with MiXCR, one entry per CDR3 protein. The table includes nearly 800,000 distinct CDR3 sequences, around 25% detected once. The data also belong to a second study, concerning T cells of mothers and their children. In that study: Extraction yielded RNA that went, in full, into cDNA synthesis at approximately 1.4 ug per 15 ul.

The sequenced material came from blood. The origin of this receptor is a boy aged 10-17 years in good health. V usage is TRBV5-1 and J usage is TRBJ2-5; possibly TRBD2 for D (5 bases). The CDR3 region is CASSFTAEETQYF. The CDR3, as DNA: TGCGCCAGCAGCTTCACAGCGGAAGAGACCCAGTACTTC.